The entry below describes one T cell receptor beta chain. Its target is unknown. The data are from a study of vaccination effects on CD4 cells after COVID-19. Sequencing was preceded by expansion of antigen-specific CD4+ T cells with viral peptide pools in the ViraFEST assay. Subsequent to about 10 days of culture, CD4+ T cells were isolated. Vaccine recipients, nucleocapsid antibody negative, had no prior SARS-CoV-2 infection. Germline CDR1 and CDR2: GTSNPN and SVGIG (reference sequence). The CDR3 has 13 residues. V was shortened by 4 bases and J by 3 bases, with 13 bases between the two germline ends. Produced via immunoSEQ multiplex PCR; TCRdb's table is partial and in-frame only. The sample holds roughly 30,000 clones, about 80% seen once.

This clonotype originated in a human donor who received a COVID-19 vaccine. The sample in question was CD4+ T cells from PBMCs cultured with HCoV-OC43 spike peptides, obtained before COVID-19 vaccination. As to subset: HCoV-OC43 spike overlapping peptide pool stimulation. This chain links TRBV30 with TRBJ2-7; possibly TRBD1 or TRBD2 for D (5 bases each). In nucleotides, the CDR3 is TGTGCCTGGATGGAAGGGACCCACTACGAGCAGTACTTC. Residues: CAWMEGTHYEQYF.